This T cell receptor (beta chain) originates from a study of regulatory T cells in long-lasting Graves disease (dated by TCRdb to 2020 to 2023). Describing the broader study: Persistent Graves' disease was defined as persistently positive TSH receptor autoantibodies together with antithyroid drug treatment for over 5 years. Persistent Graves' disease patients were compared with newly diagnosed Graves' disease patients by peripheral blood TCR sequencing and RNA sequencing. The study was registered as a clinical trial and conducted in China. A total of about 33 samples underwent TCR sequencing, from about 13 patients with persistent Graves' disease and some 20 patients with newly diagnosed Graves' disease. On average, persistent Graves' disease patients in the clinical cohort had been on antithyroid drugs for approximately 10 years. Overall study outcomes, separate from this receptor: As a limitation, the authors acknowledged that the small sample size may reduce accuracy. Only the TCR beta chain was sequenced and analyzed. A larger number of public clonotypes was shared among persistent patients (more than 2,500) than among newly diagnosed patients (approximately 930). Because the primary lesion, thyroid tissue, could not be accessed, the study looked at peripheral blood alone. Compared with newly diagnosed patients, patients with persistent Graves' disease had lower TCR Shannon entropy and fewer highly expanded clones, which suggests clonal expansion. Persistent disease showed preferential use of TRBV28, TRBJ1-2 and TRBJ2-5, whereas newly diagnosed disease favored TRBV20-1 and TRBJ2-1.

The library was built by means of multiplex PCR. Instrument used: Illumina HiSeq 4000. CDR3 regions were amplified by Arm-PCR with iRepertoire HTBI primers to construct TCR beta libraries. Gel purification was performed on PCR products prior to sequencing. From the authors' description of their analysis: A total of 62 TRBV and 14 TRBJ segments were identified across samples and were used for gene usage analysis of CDR3 amino acid clonotypes. Filtered high-quality paired reads were merged into contigs using COPE and FqMerger. BLAST was used to align contigs to IMGT TRBV, TRBD and TRBJ reference genes, with CDR3 defined following IMGT. Clonotypes above 0.1% frequency were classified as highly expanded clones. Repertoire diversity was measured by Shannon entropy, and V-J evenness by the Gini coefficient. Public clonotypes were defined as clonotypes shared by more than one individual. The public reads were reprocessed in TCRdb via fastp at Q25 and MiXCR, keeping in-frame beta chains. Every entry covers one CDR3 protein and lists the most common genes and DNA from its rows. TCRdb, not the authors, supplied the V and J calls. This sample is represented by around 510,000 distinct CDR3 sequences; under 25% of them were singletons. Jointly, the top ten make up 6.5% to 10% of the sample.

The table lists this clonotype with many counts. The antigen it recognizes is unknown. There are no base qualities to consult, and no much larger clone falls within one base. This sample's time point label indicates: persistent/refractory GD, antithyroid drugs over 5 years with positive TRAb. For both TCR sequencing and RNA sequencing, RNA was extracted from PBMCs using TRIzol. Graves' disease was diagnosed according to American Thyroid Association guidelines. Patients for the study were recruited at an endocrinology department in Xi'an, China. Each patient gave around 9 milliliters of peripheral blood, collected in an EDTA anticoagulant tube. Ficoll Paque Plus density gradient separation was used to isolate PBMCs, and no further T cell sorting was done. An Agilent 2100 Bioanalyzer and agarose gel were used to check RNA quality, and a NanoDrop 2000 was used to measure RNA concentration. CDR1 is given as MDHEN and CDR2 as SYDVKM, both from the germline V gene. Measured from the cysteine to the phenylalanine, the CDR3 is 14 residues long. The only DNA kept is the CDR3, 42 bases in frame from the first base. V has 5 bases trimmed and J has 9 bases trimmed; junction bases matching no gene number 5.

The receptor comes from a female donor with Graves disease. Sequencing was performed on peripheral blood mononuclear cells (PBMCs), taken when the disease was refractory, from a patient treated with antithyroid drugs. Recombination joined TRBV28 with TRBJ2-2; 11 middle bases align to TRBD2. Here the CDR3 is given as CASSGLAGEWELFF. The DNA sequence is TGTGCCAGCAGTGGACTAGCGGGCGAATGGGAGCTGTTTTTT.